The clone carrying this T cell receptor (beta chain) was observed at least ten times. Germline V gene lookup returns CDR1 DFQATT and CDR2 SNEGSKA (reference sequence). V shed 3 bases and J shed 6 bases, with 19 bases lying between them. The CDR3 sequence is 15 residues long. Amplicons of TCR beta CDR3 were generated from genomic DNA by two-round multiplex PCR. During first-round PCR, primers specific to each TRBV and TRBJ gene were used. Universal primers featured in the second PCR round. TCRdb re-derived calls from the multiplex PCR reads in MiXCR, one entry per CDR3 protein. The sample has around 60,000 distinct CDR3 sequences; about 30% are singletons. The data stem from a study of prognosis after radiotherapy for stage I lung cancer.

This receptor was obtained from a donor of 50 years or more with non-small cell lung cancer. The rearrangement uses TRBV20-1 and TRBJ2-3; D possibly corresponds to TRBD2 (7 bases). The starting material was PBMCs, obtained before or after stereotactic body radiation therapy (not recorded which). CDR3 sequence reads: CSASGVGGRRDTQYF. DNA for the CDR3: TGCAGTGCTAGCGGAGTGGGGGGGCGCAGGGATACGCAGTATTTT.